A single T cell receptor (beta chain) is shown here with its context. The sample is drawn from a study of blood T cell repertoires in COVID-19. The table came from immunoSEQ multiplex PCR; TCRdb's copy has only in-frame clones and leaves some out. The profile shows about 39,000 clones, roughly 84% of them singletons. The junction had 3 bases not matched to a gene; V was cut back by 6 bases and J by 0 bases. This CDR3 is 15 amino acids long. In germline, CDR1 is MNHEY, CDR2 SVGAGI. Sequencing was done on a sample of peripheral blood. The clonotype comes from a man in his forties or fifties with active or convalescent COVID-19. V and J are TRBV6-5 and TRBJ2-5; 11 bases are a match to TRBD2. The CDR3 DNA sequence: TGTGCCAGCAGCTTAGCGGGGGGGTACCAAGAGACCCAGTACTTC. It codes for CASSLAGGYQETQYF.